Listed here are 3 T cell receptor beta chains from one sample, sequenced in a study of T cells in Graves' hyperthyroidism and ophthalmopathy. From RNA transcripts, TCR beta CDR3 regions were amplified. With the HTBI primer set, the TCR CDR3 went through a first round of RT-PCR. Using its own MiXCR run on the multiplex PCR reads, TCRdb lists one record per CDR3 protein. The table has 450,000 to 650,000 distinct CDR3 sequences, about 20% seen once. The sequenced sample was blood. These receptors were collected from a young man with Graves' hyperthyroidism.

As to this clonotype: This may arise from a read error, as a much more abundant clone is one base away. The J gene is TRBJ1-3, the V gene TRBV6-4; D is ambiguous. The CDR3 has 15 amino acids. In germline, CDR1 is MRHNA, CDR2 SNTAGT. CDR3 sequence: CASSYRSSSGNAIYF. The CDR3 DNA reads as TGTGCCAGCAGTTACCGATCCTCCTCTGGAAACGCCATATATTTT.

The chain employs TRBV28 and TRBJ2-7; D unresolved. Germline loops: CDR1 MDHEN, CDR2 SYDVKM. Trimming left V 7 bases short and J 0 bases short, with 7 bases between. This CDR3 region has 12 residues. The CDR3 DNA sequence: TGTGCCAGCACCCATTTCTCCTACGAGCAGTACTTC. It specifies CASTHFSYEQYF.

There are many counts of this clonotype. V and J are TRBV27 and TRBJ1-2, with D uncertain. The CDR3 length is 14 residues. V gave up 6 bases and J gave up 2 bases, with 13 bases separating them. CDR1 is MNHEY and CDR2 is SMNVEV in the germline V gene (reference sequence). DNA for the CDR3: TGTGCCAGCAGCGAAAGTGCACTAAACTATGGCTACACCTTC. It encodes CASSESALNYGYTF.